This TCR beta chain was recovered during a study of blood T cells in healthy people across ages. Study findings and constraints: More naive CD4+ cells and higher diversity marked long-lived donors relative to aged donors.

Sample-barcoded 5' priming and a J-beta primer mix drove a second PCR of roughly 6 to 12 cycles. A single record per CDR3 protein comes from TCRdb applying MiXCR to the 5' RACE reads. The repertoire has 1.5 million to 2 million distinct CDR3 sequences, 28% of them found once; the top ten carry less than 9.5%. V was cut by 6 bases and J by 2 bases, with 14 bases left in between. Looked up from germline, CDR1 is SNHLY and CDR2 is FYNNEI. The CDR3 extends over 15 amino acids. This clonotype was detected a few times. Its antigen remains unidentified. The sequenced sample was blood. The chain recombines TRBV2 with TRBJ1-5; D is possibly TRBD1 (5 bases). The source is a woman aged 25 to 39 in good health. In DNA, the CDR3 is TGTGCCAGCAGACCGACAGACAGCGGCAATCAGCCCCAGCATTTT. It encodes CASRPTDSGNQPQHF.